This TCR beta chain originates from a study of cytotoxic CD8 clonotypes in ibrutinib-treated CLL. TCRdb's table, derived via immunoSEQ multiplex PCR, lists solely in-frame clones and lacks some. Of about 160,000 clones in the sample, approximately 91% were seen once. The V gene's germline CDR1 is LNHDA and CDR2 SQIVND (reference sequence). The trim removed 3 bases at V and 5 bases at J, leaving 7 bases unmatched. The CDR3 consists of 15 residues. Concerning this clone itself: Its antigen is not identified.

Regarding the study as a whole: Elevated clonality accompanied ibrutinib response, with a return toward baseline values at progression.

Sequences were derived from PBMCs, sampled at disease progression, from a patient treated with ibrutinib. The source is a human donor with chronic lymphocytic leukemia. This rearrangement joins TRBV19 to TRBJ2-3; TRBD1 aligns across 8 bases. The CDR3 sequence is CASSMGQAPIDTQYF. In nucleotides, the CDR3 is TGTGCCAGTAGTATGGGACAGGCCCCCATAGATACGCAGTATTTT.